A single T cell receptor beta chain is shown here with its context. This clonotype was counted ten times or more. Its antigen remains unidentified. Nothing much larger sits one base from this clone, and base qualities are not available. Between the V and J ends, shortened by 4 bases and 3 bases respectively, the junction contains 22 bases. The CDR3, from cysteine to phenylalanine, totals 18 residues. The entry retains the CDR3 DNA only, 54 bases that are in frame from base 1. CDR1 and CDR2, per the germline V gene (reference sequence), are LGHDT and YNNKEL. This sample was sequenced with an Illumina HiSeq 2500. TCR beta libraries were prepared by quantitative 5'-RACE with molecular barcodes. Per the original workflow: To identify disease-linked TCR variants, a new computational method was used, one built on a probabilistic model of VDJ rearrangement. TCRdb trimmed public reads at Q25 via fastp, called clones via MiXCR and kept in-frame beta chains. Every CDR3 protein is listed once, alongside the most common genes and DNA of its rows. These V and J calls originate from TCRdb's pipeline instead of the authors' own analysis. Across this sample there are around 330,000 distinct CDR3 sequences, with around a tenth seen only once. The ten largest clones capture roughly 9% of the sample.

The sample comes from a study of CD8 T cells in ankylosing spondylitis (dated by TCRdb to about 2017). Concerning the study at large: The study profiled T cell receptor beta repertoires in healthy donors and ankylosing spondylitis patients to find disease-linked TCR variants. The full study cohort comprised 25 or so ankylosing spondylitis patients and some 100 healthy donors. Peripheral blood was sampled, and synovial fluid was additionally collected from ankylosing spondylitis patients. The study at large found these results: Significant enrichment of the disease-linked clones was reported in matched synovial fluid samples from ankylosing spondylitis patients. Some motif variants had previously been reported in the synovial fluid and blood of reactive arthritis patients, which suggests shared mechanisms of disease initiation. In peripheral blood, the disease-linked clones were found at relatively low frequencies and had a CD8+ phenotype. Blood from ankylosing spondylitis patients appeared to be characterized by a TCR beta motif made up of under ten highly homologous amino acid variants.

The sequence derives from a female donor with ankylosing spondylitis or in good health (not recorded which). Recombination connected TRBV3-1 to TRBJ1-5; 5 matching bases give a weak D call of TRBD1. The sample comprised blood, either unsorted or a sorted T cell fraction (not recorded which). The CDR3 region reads CASSPGLRQGGFNQPQHF. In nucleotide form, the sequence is TGTGCCAGCAGCCCCGGTTTGAGGCAGGGCGGCTTCAATCAGCCCCAGCATTTT.